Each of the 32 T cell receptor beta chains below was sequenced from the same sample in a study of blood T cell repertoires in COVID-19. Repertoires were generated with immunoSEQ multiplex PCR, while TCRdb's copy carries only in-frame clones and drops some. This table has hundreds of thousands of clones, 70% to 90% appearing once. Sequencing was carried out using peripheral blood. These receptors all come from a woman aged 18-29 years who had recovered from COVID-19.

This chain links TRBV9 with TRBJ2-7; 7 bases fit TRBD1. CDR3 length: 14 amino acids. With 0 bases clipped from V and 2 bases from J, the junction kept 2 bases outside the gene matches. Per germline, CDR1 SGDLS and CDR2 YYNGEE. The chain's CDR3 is CASSVGGTAYEQYF. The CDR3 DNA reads TGTGCCAGCAGCGTAGGGGGGACAGCCTACGAGCAGTACTTC.

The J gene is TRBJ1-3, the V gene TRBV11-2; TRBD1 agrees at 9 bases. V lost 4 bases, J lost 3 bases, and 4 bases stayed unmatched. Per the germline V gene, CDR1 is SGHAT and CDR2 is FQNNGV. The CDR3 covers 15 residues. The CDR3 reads CASSSQGARGNTIYF. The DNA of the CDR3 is TGTGCCAGCAGCTCACAGGGGGCACGTGGAAACACCATATATTTT.

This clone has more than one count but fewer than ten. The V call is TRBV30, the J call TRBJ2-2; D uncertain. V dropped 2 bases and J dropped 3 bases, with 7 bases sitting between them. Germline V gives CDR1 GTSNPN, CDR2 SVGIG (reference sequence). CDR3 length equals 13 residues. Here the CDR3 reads CAWSQADTGELFF. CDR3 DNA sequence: TGTGCCTGGAGTCAGGCAGACACCGGGGAGCTGTTTTTT. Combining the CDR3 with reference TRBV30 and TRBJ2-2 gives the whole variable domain SQTIHQWPATLVQPVGSPLSLECTVEGTSNPNLYWYRQAAGRGLQLLFYSVGIGQISSEVPQNLSASRPQDRQFILSSKKLLLSDSGFYLCAWSQADTGELFFGEGSRLTVL.

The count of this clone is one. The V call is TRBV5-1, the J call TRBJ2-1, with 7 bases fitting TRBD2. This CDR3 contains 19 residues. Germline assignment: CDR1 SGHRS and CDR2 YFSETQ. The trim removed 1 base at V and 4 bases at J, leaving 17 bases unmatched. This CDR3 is CASSLIGSGGLTKYNEQFF. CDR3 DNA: TGCGCCAGCAGCTTGATCGGGTCGGGAGGCCTAACTAAATACAATGAGCAGTTCTTC.

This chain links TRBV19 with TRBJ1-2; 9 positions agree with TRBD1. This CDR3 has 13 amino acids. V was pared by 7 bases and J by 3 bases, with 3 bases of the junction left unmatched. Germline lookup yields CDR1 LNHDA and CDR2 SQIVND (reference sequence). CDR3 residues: CASNRGRDYGYTF. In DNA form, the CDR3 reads TGTGCCAGTAACAGGGGGCGAGACTATGGCTACACCTTC.

CDR3 DNA sequence: TGTGCCAGCAGCTTAGTAGGAGGGTTTAGATTCGGGGAGCTGTTTTTT. Translation: CASSLVGGFRFGELFF. This chain links TRBV7-2 with TRBJ2-2; D may be TRBD2 (6 bases). Deletions cut 1 base from V and 7 bases from J, with 16 bases between. The CDR3 contains 16 residues. The germline V gene encodes CDR1 SGHTA and CDR2 FQGNSA. Looking up the rest from reference TRBV7-2 and TRBJ2-2 gives the full variable domain: GAGVSQSPSNKVTEKGKDVELRCDPISGHTALYWYRQSLGQGLEFLIYFQGNSAPDKSGLPSDRFSAERTGGSVSTLTIQRTQQEDSAVYLCASSLVGGFRFGELFFGEGSRLTVL.

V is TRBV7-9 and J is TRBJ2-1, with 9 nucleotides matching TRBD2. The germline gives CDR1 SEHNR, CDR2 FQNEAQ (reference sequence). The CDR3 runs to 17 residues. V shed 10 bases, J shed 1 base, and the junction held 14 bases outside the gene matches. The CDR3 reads CAIPYNSGSSSYNEQFF. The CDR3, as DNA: TGTGCCATCCCCTATAATAGCGGGAGTTCATCCTACAATGAGCAGTTCTTC.

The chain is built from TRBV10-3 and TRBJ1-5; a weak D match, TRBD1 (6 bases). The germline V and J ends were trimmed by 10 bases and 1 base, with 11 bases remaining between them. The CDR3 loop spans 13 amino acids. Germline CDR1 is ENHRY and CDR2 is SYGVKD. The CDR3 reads CATTGQSNQPQHF. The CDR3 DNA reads TGTGCCACTACAGGGCAGAGCAATCAGCCCCAGCATTTT.

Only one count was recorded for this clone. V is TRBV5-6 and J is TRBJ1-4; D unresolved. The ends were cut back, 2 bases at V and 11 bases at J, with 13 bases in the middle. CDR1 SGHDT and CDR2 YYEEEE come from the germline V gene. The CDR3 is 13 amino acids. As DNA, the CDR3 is TGTGCCAGCAGCTTCGGAACAGCACCCAAACTGTTTTTT. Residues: CASSFGTAPKLFF.

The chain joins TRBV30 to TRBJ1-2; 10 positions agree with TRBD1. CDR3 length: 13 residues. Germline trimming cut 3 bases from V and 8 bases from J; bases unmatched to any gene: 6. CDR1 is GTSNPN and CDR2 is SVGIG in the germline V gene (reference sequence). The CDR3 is CAWSRQGATGYTF. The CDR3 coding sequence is TGTGCCTGGAGCAGACAGGGGGCGACGGGCTACACCTTC.

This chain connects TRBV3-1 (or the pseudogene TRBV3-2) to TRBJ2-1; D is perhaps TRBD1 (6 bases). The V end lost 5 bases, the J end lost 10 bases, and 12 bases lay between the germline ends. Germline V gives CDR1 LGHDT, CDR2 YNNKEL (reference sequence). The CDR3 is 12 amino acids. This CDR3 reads CASSEATGEQFF. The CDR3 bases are TGTGCCAGCAGCGAAGCGACAGGAGAGCAGTTCTTC.

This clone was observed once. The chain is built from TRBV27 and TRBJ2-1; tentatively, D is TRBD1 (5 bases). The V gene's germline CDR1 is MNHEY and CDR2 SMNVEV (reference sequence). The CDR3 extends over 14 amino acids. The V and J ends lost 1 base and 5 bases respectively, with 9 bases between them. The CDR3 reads CASSLFQDNNEQFF. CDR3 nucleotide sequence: TGTGCCAGCAGTTTATTCCAGGACAACAATGAGCAGTTCTTC.

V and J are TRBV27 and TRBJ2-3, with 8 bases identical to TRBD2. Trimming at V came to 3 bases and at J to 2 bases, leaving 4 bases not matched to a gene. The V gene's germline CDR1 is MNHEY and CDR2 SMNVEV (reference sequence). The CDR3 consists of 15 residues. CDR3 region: CASSLAGGITDTQYF. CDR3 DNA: TGTGCCAGCAGTTTGGCGGGAGGAATCACAGATACGCAGTATTTT.

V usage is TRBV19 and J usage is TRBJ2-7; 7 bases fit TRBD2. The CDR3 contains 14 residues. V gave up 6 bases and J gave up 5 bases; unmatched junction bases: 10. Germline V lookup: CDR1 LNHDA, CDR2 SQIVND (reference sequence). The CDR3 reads CASSPGGGRNEQYF. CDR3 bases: TGTGCCAGTAGCCCGGGCGGGGGAAGAAACGAGCAGTACTTC.

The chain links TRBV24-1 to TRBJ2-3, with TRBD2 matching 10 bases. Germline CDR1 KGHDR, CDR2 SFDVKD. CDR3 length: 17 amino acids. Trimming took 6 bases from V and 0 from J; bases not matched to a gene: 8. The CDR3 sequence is CATSLTLAGESTDTQYF. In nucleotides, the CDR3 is TGTGCCACCAGTCTAACGCTAGCGGGAGAGAGCACAGATACGCAGTATTTT.

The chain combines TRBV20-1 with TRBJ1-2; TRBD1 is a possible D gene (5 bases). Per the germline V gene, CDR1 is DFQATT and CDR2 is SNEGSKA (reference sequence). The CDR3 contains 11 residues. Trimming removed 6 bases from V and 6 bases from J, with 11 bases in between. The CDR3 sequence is CSALGGDGYTF. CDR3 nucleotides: TGCAGTGCCCTGGGAGGGGATGGCTACACCTTC.

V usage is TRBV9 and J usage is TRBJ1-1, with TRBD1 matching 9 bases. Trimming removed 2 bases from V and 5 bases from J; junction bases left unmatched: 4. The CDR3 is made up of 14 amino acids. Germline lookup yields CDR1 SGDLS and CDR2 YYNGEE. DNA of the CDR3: TGTGCCAGCAGCGTGGGACAGGGAGGTACTGAAGCTTTCTTT. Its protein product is CASSVGQGGTEAFF.

The CDR3 reads CASSFVPGELFF. In nucleotides, the CDR3 is TGTGCCAGCAGCTTCGTCCCCGGGGAGCTGTTTTTT. The chain uses TRBV11-2 and TRBJ2-2; D is unclear. Germline V gives CDR1 SGHAT, CDR2 FQNNGV. This CDR3 spans 12 amino acids. V lost 3 bases and J 6 bases, leaving 5 bases between the germline ends.

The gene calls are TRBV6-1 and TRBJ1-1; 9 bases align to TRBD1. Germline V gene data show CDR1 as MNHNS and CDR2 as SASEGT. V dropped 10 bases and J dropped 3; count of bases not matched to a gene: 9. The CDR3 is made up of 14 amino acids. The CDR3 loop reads CATLYRGRDTEAFF. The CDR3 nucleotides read TGTGCCACCCTCTACAGGGGGCGAGACACTGAAGCTTTCTTT.

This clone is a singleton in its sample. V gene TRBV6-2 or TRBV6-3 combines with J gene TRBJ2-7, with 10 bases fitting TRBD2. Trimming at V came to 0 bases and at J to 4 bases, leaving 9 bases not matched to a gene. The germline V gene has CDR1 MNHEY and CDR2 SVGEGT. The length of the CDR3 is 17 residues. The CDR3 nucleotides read TGTGCCAGCAGTTACTCGCCTAGCGGGAGAGATAGTTACGAGCAGTACTTC. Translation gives CASSYSPSGRDSYEQYF.

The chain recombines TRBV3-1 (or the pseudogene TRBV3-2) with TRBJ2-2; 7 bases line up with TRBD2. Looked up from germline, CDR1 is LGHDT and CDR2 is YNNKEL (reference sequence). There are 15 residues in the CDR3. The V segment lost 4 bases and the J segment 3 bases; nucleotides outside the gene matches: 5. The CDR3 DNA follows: TGTGCCAGCAGCCCTGCTAGCGGATACACCGGGGAGCTGTTTTTT. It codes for CASSPASGYTGELFF.

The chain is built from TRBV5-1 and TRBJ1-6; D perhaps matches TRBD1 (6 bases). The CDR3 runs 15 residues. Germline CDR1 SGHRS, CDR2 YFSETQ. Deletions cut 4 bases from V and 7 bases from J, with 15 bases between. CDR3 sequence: CASSIQGTRNSPLHF. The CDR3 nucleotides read TGCGCCAGCAGCATACAGGGAACGAGGAATTCACCCCTCCACTTT.

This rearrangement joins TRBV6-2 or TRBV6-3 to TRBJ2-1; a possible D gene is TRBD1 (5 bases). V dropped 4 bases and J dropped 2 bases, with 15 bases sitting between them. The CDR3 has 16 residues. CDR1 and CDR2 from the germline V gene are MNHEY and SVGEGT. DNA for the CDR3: TGTGCCAGCAGTTTTGTACCTAGGGGCCCCTACAATGAGCAGTTCTTC. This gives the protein CASSFVPRGPYNEQFF.

The CDR3 here is CASSLGTNTQYF. As DNA, the CDR3 is TGTGCCAGCAGCTTAGGGACAAATACGCAGTATTTT. V and J are TRBV7-9 and TRBJ2-3; D is possibly TRBD1 (5 bases). This CDR3 is built from 12 residues. Trimming stripped 1 base from V and 7 bases from J, with 6 bases between. Germline values: CDR1 SEHNR, CDR2 FQNEAQ (reference sequence).

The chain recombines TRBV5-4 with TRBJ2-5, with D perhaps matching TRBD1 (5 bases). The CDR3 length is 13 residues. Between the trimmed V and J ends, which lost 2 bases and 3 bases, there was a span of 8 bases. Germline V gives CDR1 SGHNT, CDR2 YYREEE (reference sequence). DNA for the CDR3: TGTGCCAGCAGCTTCCGACAGAAAGAGACCCAGTACTTC. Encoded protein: CASSFRQKETQYF.

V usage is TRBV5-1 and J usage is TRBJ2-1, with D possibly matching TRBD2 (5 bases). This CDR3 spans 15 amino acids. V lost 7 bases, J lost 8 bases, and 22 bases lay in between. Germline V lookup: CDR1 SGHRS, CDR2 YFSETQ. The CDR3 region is CASHQTTFLAYEQFF. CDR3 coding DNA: TGCGCCAGCCACCAGACTACTTTTTTAGCCTATGAGCAGTTCTTC.

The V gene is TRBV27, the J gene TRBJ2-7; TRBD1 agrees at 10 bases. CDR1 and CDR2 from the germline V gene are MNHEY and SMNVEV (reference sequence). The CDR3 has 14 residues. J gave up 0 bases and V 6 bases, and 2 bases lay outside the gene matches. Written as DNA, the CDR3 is TGTGCCAGCAGGGGGACAGGGGACTCCTACGAGCAGTACTTC. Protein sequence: CASRGTGDSYEQYF.

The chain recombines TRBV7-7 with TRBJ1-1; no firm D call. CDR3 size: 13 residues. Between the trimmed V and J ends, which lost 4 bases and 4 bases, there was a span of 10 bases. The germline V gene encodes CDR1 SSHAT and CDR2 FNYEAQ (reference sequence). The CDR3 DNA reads TGTGCCAGCAGCTCCCAGGTGGGCACTGAAGCTTTCTTT. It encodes CASSSQVGTEAFF. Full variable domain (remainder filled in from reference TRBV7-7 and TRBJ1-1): GAGVSQSPRYKVTKRGQDVTLRCDPISSHATLYWYQQALGQGPEFLTYFNYEAQPDKSGLPSDRFSAERPEGSISTLTIQRTEQRDSAMYRCASSSQVGTEAFFGQGTRLTVV.

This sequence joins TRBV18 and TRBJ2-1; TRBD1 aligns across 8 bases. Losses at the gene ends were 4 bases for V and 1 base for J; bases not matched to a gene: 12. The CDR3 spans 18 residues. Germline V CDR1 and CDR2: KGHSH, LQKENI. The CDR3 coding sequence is TGTGCCAGCTCACATAACTTCGACAGGGGACTTTCCTACAATGAGCAGTTCTTC. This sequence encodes CASSHNFDRGLSYNEQFF.

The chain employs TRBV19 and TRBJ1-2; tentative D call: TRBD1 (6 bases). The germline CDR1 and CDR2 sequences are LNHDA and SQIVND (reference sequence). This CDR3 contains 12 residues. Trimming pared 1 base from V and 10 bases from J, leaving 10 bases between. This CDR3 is CASSIGDTFYTF. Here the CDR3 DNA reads TGTGCCAGTAGTATAGGGGACACCTTCTACACCTTC.

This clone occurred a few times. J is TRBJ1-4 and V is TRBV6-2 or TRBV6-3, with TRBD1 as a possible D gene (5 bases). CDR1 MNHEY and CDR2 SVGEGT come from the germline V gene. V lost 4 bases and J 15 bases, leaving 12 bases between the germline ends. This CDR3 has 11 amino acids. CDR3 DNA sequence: TGTGCCAGCAGTTCTACCCGGGGGTTGTTTTTT. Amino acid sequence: CASSSTRGLFF.

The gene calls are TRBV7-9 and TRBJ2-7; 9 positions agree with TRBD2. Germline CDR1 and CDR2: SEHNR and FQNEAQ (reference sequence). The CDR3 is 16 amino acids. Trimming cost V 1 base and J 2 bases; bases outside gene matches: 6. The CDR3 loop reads CASSLVGSGSPYEQYF. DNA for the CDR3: TGTGCCAGCAGCTTAGTAGGTAGCGGGAGCCCCTACGAGCAGTACTTC.